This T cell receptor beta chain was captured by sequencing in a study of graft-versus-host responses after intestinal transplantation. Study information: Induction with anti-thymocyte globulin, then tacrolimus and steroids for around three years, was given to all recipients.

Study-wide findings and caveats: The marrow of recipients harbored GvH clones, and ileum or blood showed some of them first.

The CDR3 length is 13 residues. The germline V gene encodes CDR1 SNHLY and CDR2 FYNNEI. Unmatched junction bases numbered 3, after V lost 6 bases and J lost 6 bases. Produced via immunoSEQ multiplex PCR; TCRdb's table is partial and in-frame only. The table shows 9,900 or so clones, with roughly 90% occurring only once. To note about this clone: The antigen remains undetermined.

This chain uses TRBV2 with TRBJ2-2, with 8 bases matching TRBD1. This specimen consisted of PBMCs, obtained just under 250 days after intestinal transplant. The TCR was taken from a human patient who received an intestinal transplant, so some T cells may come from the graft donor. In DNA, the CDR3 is TGTGCCAGCAGCGCACAGGGGGCCGGGGAGCTGTTTTTT. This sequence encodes CASSAQGAGELFF.